This T cell receptor beta chain was obtained from a study of T cell changes during pregnancy in multiple sclerosis. Data came from immunoSEQ multiplex PCR; TCRdb stores just in-frame clones and leaves some out. The sample has fewer than 80,000 clones, 85% to 95% seen once; the top ten hold roughly 0.13%. This receptor was obtained from a female donor with multiple sclerosis, enrolled in a pregnancy study. The sample was CD4+ T cells from peripheral blood mononuclear cells, taken after pregnancy.

The CDR3 nucleotides read TGTGCCAGCAGCTTGGTGGGAGTCAGGACCGGGGAGCTGTTTTTT. It codes for CASSLVGVRTGELFF. The rearrangement joins TRBV5-4 to TRBJ2-2; possible D gene TRBD2, 5 bases. This CDR3 is 15 amino acids long. The ends were cut back, 0 bases at V and 5 bases at J, with 11 bases in the middle. Germline V gene sequence: CDR1 SGHNT, CDR2 YYREEE (reference sequence).